This T cell receptor beta chain was sequenced for a study of T cell responses to AZD1222 COVID-19 vaccine. Study results and caveats: White British people made up most donors, females outnumbered males, and clonal diversity was possibly underestimated.

In regard to this clone: Its target is not known.

Sequencing was performed with immunoSEQ multiplex PCR; in TCRdb, only in-frame clones are kept and a portion is missing. The table shows 200,000 or so clones, with just under 90% occurring only once. The germline CDR1 and CDR2 sequences are SGHDT and YYEEEE. The length of the CDR3 is 13 residues. Trimming cost V 2 bases and J 4 bases, with 9 bases left between them. V usage is TRBV5-6 and J usage is TRBJ1-2, with D uncertain. Sequenced material: peripheral blood, taken on day 0 of AZD1222 vaccination. This TCR came from an adult in good health. The CDR3 nucleotides are TGTGCCAGCAGCTTAGGGCAACCCTATGGCTACACCTTC. This gives the protein CASSLGQPYGYTF.